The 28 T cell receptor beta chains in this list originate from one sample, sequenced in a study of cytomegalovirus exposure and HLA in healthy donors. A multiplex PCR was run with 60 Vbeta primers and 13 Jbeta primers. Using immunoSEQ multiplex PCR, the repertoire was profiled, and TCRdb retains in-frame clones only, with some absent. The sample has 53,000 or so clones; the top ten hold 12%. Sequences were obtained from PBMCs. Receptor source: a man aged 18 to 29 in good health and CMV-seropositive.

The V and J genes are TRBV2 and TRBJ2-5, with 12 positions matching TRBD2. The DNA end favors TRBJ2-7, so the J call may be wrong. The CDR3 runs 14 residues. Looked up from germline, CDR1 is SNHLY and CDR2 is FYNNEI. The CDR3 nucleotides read TGTGCCAGCAGTGAACTAGCGGGAGGGAACGAGCAGTACTTC. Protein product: CASSELAGGNEQYF.

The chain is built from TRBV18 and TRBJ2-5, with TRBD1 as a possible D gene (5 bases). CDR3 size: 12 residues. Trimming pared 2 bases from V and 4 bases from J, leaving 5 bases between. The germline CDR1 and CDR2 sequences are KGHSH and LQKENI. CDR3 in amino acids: CASSPGAETQYF. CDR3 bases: TGTGCCAGCTCACCAGGGGCAGAGACCCAGTACTTC.

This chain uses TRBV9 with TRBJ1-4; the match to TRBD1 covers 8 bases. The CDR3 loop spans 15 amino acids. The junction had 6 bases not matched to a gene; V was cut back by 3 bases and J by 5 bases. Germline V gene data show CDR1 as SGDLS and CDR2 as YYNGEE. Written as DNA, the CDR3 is TGTGCCAGCAGCGCACCCAGGGGGCAAAATGAAAAACTGTTTTTT. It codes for CASSAPRGQNEKLFF.

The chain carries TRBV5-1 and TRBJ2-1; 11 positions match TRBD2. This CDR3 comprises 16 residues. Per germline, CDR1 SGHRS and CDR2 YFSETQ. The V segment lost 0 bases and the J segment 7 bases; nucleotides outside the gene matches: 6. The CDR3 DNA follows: TGCGCCAGCAGCTTGGTAGCGGGAGGGGGGCCAAATGAGCAGTTCTTC. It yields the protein CASSLVAGGGPNEQFF. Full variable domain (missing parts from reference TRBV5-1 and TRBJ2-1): KAGVTQTPRYLIKTRGQQVTLSCSPISGHRSVSWYQQTPGQGLQFLFEYFSETQRNKGNFPGRFSGRQFSNSRSEMNVSTLELGDSALYLCASSLVAGGGPNEQFFGPGTRLTVL.

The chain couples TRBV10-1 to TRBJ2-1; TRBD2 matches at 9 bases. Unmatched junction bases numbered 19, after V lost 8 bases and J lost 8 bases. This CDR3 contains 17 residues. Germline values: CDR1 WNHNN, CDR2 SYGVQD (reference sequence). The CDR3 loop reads CASFVLPTAGGRDEQFF. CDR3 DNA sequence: TGCGCCAGCTTTGTCTTGCCCACGGCGGGAGGGCGAGATGAGCAGTTCTTC.

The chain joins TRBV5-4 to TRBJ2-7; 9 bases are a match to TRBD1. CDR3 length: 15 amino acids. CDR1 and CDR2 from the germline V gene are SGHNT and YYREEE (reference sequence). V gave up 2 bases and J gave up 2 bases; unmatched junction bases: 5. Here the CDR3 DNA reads TGTGCCAGCAGCTTTTGGGGGACAGGGACCTACGAGCAGTACTTC. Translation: CASSFWGTGTYEQYF. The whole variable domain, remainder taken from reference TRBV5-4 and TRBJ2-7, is ETGVTQSPTHLIKTRGQQVTLRCSSQSGHNTVSWYQQALGQGPQFIFQYYREEENGRGNFPPRFSGLQFPNYSSELNVNALELDDSALYLCASSFWGTGTYEQYFGPGTRLTVT.

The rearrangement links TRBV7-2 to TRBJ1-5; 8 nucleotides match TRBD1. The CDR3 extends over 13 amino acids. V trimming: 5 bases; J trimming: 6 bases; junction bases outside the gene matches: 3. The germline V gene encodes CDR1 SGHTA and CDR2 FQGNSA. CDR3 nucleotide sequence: TGTGCCAGCAGCCAGGACAGGGCTCAGCCCCAGCATTTT. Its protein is CASSQDRAQPQHF. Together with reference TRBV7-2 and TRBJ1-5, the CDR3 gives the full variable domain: GAGVSQSPSNKVTEKGKDVELRCDPISGHTALYWYRQSLGQGLEFLIYFQGNSAPDKSGLPSDRFSAERTGGSVSTLTIQRTQQEDSAVYLCASSQDRAQPQHFGDGTRLSIL.

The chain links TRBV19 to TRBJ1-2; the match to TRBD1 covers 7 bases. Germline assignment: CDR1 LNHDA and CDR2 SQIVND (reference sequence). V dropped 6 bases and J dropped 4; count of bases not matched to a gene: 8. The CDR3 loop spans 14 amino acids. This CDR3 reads CASSPDRDGYGYTF. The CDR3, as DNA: TGTGCCAGTAGCCCCGACAGGGATGGCTATGGCTACACCTTC.

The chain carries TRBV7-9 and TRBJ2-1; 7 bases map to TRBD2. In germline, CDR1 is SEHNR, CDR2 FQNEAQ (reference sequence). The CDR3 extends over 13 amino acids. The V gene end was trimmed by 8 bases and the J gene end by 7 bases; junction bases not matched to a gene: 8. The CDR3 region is CASLTSTKNEQFF. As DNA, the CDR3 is TGTGCCAGCCTGACTAGCACCAAGAATGAGCAGTTCTTC.

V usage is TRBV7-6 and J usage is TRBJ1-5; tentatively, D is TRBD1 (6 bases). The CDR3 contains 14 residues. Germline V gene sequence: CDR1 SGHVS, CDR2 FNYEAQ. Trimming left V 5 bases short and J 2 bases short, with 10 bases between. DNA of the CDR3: TGTGCCAGCAGCCAGGGGTCGGGCAATCAGCCCCAGCATTTT. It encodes CASSQGSGNQPQHF.

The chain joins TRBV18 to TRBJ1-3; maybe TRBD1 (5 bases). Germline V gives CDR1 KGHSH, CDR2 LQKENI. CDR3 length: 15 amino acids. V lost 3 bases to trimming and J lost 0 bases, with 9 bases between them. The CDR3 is CASSPTEISGNTIYF. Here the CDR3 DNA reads TGTGCCAGCTCACCGACAGAAATCTCTGGAAACACCATATATTTT. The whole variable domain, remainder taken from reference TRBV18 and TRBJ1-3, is NAGVMQNPRHLVRRRGQEARLRCSPMKGHSHVYWYRQLPEEGLKFMVYLQKENIIDESGMPKERFSAEFPKEGPSILRIQQVVRGDSAAYFCASSPTEISGNTIYFGEGSWLTVV.

The CDR3, as DNA: TGTGCCTGGAGTGTATTCGGGGGGGGAGATGGGGGCTACACCTTC. This sequence encodes CAWSVFGGGDGGYTF. The chain recombines TRBV30 with TRBJ1-2; TRBD1 might be the D (5 bases). V dropped 0 bases and J dropped 8 bases, with 19 bases sitting between them. The CDR3 covers 15 residues. Per germline, CDR1 GTSNPN and CDR2 SVGIG (reference sequence).

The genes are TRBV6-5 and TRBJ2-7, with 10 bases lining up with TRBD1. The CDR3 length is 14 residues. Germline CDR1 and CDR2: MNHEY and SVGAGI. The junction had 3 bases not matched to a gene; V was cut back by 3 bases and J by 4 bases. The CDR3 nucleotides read TGTGCCAGCAGTTATTCGGGACAGGGGTACGAGCAGTACTTC. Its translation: CASSYSGQGYEQYF.

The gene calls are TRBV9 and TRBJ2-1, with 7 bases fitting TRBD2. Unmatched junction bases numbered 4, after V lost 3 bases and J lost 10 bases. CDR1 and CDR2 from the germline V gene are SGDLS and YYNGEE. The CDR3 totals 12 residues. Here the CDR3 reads CASSGTRWEQFF. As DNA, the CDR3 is TGTGCCAGCAGCGGGACTAGGTGGGAGCAGTTCTTC.

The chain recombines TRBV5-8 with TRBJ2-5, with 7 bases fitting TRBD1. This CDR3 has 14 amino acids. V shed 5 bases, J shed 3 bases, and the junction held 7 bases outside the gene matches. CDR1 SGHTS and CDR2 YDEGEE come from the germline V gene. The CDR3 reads CASRLTGLEETQYF. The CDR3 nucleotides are TGTGCCAGCAGACTGACAGGGTTAGAAGAGACCCAGTACTTC.

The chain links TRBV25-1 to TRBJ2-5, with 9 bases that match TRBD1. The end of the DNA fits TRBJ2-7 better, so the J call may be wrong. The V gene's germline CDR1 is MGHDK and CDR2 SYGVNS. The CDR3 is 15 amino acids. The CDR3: CASRNAGTGISEQYF. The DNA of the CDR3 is TGTGCCAGCAGGAACGCCGGGACAGGGATCAGCGAGCAGTACTTC.

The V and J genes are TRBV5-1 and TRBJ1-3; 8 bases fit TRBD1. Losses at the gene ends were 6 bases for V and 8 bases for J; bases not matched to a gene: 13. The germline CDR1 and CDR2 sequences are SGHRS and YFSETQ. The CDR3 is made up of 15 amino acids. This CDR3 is CASKVLGRGQDTIYF. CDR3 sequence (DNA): TGCGCCAGCAAGGTCTTGGGCAGGGGGCAGGACACCATATATTTT.

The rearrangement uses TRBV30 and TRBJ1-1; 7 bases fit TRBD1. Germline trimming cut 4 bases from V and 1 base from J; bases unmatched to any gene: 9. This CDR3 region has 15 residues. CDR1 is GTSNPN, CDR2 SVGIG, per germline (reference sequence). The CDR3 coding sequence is TGTGCCTGGATAATGGTGGGACAGACGAACACTGAAGCTTTCTTT. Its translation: CAWIMVGQTNTEAFF.

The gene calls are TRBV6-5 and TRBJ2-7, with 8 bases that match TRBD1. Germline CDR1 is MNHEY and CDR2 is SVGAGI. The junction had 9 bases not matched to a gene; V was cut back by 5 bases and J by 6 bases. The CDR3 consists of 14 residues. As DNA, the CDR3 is TGTGCCAGCAGTAAACCCGGGACAGGAATCGAGCAGTACTTC. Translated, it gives CASSKPGTGIEQYF.

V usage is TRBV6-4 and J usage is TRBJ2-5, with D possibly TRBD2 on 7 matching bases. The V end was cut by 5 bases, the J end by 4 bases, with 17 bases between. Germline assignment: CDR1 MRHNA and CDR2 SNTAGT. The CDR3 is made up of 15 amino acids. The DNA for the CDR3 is TGTGCCAGCAGTTTAAGCGGGAAAGGGGGAGAGACCCAGTACTTC. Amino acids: CASSLSGKGGETQYF.

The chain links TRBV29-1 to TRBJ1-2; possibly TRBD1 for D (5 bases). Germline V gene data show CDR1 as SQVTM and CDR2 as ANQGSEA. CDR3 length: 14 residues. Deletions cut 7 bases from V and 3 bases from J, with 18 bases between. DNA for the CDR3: TGCAGCGCCAAGGGGAGGGCTACTTACTATGGCTACACCTTC. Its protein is CSAKGRATYYGYTF.

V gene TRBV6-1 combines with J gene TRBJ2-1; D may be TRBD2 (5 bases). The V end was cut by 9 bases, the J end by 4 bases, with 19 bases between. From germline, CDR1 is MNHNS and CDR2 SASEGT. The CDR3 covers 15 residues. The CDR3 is CASRGRTGVYNEQFF. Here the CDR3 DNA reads TGTGCCAGTAGAGGACGCACCGGGGTATACAATGAGCAGTTCTTC.

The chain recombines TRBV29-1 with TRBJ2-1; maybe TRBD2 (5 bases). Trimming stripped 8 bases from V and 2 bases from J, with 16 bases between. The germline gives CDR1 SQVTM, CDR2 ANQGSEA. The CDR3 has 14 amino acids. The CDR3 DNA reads TGCAGCCTCCGGCAGAGGGAGACCTACAATGAGCAGTTCTTC. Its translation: CSLRQRETYNEQFF.

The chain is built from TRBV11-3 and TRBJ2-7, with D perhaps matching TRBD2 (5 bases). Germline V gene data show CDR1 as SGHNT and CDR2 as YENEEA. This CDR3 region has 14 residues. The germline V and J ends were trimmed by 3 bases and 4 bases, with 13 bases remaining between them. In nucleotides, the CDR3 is TGTGCCAGCAGCTTTTATGGGGAGCCTTACGAGCAGTACTTC. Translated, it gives CASSFYGEPYEQYF.

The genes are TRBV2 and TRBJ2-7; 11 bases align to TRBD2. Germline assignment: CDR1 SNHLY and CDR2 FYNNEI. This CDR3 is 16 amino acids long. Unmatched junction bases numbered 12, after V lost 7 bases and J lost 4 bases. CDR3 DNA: TGTGCCAGCAAAGAACCAGGGACTAGCGGAATGTACGAGCAGTACTTC. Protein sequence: CASKEPGTSGMYEQYF.

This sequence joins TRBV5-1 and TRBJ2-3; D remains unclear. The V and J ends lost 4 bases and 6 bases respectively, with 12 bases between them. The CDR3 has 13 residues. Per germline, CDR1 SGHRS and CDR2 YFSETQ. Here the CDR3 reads CASSVTTRDTQYF. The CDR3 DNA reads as TGCGCCAGCAGCGTAACTACCCGGGATACGCAGTATTTT.

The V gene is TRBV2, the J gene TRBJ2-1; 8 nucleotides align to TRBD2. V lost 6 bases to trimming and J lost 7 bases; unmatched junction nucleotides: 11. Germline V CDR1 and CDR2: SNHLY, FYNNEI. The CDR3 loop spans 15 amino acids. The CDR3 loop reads CASSPREASGNEQFF. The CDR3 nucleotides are TGTGCCAGCAGCCCACGGGAGGCTAGCGGGAATGAGCAGTTCTTC.

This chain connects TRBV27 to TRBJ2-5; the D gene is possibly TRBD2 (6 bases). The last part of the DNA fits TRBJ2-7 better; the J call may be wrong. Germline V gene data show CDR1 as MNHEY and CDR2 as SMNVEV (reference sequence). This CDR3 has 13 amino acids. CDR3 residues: CASSTGLSYEQYF. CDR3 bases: TGTGCCAGCAGTACGGGACTTTCCTACGAGCAGTACTTC.